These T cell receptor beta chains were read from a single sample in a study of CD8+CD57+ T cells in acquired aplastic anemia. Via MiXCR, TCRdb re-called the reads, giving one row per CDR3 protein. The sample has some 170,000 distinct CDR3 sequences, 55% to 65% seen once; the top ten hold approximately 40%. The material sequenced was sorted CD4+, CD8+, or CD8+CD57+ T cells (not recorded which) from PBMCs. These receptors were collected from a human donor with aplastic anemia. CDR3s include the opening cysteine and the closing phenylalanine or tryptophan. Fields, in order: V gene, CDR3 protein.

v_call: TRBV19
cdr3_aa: CASSSVRATDTQYF

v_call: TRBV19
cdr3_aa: CASRRKVSSYEQYF

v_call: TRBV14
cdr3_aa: CASSHTTGEEGEKLFF

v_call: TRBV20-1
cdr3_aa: CSARDPTQAGGYNEQFF

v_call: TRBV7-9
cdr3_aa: CASSPGQDETQYF

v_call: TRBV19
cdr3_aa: CASSNRGSTNQPQHF

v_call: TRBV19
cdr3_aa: CASSIWAEKLFF

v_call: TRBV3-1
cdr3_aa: CASSPSPGLTYEQYF

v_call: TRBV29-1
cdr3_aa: CSVGRAVGSYEQYF

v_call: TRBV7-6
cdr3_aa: CASSLGRIAGEADTQYF

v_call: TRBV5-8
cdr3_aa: CASSLDAGVTGELFF

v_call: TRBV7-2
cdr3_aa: CASSLSGSYEQYF

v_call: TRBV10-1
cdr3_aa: CASGADSVQDEQYF

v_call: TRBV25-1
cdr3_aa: CASSETGGGGEFF

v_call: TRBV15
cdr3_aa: CATSRDQGAREQYF

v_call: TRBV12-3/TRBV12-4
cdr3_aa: CASSLSGPLNTEAFF

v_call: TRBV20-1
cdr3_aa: CSARDMKSGGDSPLHF

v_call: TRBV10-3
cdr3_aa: CAITIGTGTGGELFF

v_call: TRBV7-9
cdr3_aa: CASSSQTGEVSYNEQFF

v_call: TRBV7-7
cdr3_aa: CASSLEYSYEQYF

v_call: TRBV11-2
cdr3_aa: CASSSPSGGTDTQYF

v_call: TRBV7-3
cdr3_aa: CASSREGGGRTEAFF

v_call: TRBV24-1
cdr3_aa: CATSRAGEYGYTF

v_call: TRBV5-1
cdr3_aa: CASSLGQGVGNTIYF

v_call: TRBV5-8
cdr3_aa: CASSLAWSTGTEAFF

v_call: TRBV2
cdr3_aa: CASSWSGGAASEQYF

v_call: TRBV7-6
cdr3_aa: CASSLAQVRYTDTQYF

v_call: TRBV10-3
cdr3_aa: CAISELAGGDGNEQFF

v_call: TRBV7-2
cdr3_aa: CASSSLWGDKYNEQFF

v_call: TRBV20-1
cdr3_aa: CSSPAGTDTQYF

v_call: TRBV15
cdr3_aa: CATVKGTREKLFF